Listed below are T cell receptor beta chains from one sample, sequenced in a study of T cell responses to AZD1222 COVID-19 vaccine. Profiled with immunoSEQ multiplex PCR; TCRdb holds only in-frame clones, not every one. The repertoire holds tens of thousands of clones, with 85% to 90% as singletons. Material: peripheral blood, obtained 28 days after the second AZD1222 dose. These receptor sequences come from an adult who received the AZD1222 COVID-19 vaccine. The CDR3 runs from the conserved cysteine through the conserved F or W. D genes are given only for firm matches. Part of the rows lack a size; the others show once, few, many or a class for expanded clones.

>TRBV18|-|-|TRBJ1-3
TGTGCCAGCTCACCACAGGGGCGGTCAAACACCATATATTTT
CASSPQGRSNTIYF
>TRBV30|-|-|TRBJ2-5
TGTGCCTGGAGATGGTCAGGGGAGACCCAGTACTTC
CAWRWSGETQYF
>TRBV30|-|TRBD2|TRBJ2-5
TGTGCCTGGAGTGCCTCCGGGACTAGAAGGGAGACCCAGTACTTC
CAWSASGTRRETQYF
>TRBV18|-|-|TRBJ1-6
TGTGCCAGCTCACCATCGACGAGTTCCCCTTCACCCCTCCACTTT
CASSPSTSSPSPLHF
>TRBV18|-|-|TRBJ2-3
TGTGCCAGCTCCCAACGGGGGCTTGGGACAGATACGCAGTATTTT
CASSQRGLGTDTQYF
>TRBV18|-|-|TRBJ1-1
TGTGCCAGCTCACCATCGTACAGAGTCACTGAAGCTTTCTTT
CASSPSYRVTEAFF
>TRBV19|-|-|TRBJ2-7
TGTGCCAGTAGTAGCGCGGGGACCTACGAGCAGTACTTC
CASSSAGTYEQYF
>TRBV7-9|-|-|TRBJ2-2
TGTGCCAGCAGCTCGTCGAGGAAAGTAGCGAACACCGGGGAGCTGTTTTTT
CASSSSRKVANTGELFF
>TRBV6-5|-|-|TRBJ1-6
TGTGCCAGCAGTTACTCGGGTCCAGGACTAGGTCCCCTCCACTTT
CASSYSGPGLGPLHF
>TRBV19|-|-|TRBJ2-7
TGTGCCAGTAGTATTCTAAGGGGGGGTTCCTACGAGCAGTACTTC
CASSILRGGSYEQYF
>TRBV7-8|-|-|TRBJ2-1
TGTGCCAGCAGCAGTCAAGGCGCTGAGCAGTTCTTC
CASSSQGAEQFF
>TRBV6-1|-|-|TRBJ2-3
TGTGCCAGCAGTGAATTAGTCTTAAGCACAGATACGCAGTATTTT
CASSELVLSTDTQYF
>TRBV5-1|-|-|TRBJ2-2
TGCGCCAGCAGCTTGGCCCCAGTGACAGGGCGGGAGGAGCTGTTTTTT
CASSLAPVTGREELFF
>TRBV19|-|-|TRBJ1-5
TGTGCCAGTAGTTTTCAAGGGAGCAATCAGCCCCAGCATTTT
CASSFQGSNQPQHF
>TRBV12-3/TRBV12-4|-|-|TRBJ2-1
TGTGCCAGCAGTTTTCAGCGGAATGAGCAGTTCTTC
CASSFQRNEQFF
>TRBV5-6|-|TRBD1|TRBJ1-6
TGTGCCAGCAGCTGGGTTGGACAGGGTAAATCACCCCTCCACTTT
CASSWVGQGKSPLHF
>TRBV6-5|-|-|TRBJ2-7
TGTGCCAGCAGATTCTCGACAGGAACCTACGAGCAGTACTTC
CASRFSTGTYEQYF
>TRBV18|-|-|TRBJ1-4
TGTGCCAGCTCATCTGGGCAGGGAATTGGTAATGAAAAACTGTTTTTT
CASSSGQGIGNEKLFF
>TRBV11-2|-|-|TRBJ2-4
TGTGCCAGCAGCCCGAGGGGGGCCAAAAACATTCAGTACTTC
CASSPRGAKNIQYF
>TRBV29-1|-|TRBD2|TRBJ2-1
TGCAGCGTTGAGGCTAGCGGGGGGGCAGGCAATGAGCAGTTCTTC
CSVEASGGAGNEQFF
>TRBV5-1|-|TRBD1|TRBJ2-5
TGCGCCAGCAGCTTGGGGGAGAGGACAGGCGGTGGGGAGACCCAGTACTTC
CASSLGERTGGGETQYF
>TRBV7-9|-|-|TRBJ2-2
TGTGCCAGCAGCTACAAAATCGGGGAGCTGTTTTTT
CASSYKIGELFF
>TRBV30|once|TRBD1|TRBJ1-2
TGTGCCTTTTCATACAGGGGTTATGGCTACACCTTC
CAFSYRGYGYTF
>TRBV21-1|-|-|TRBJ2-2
TGTGCCAGCAGCTATCTGCTCCGTAACACCGGGGAGCTGTTTTTT
CASSYLLRNTGELFF
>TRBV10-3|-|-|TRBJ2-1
TGTGCCATCAGTGAGGGGACTCGCTCAGGGAATGAGCAGTTCTTC
CAISEGTRSGNEQFF
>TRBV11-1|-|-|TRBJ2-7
TGTGCCAGCAGCCCCCGGACGGAATCCTACGAGCAGTACTTC
CASSPRTESYEQYF
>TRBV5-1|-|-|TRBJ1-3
TGCGCCAGCAGCCCTGGGAACTCTGGAAACACCATATATTTT
CASSPGNSGNTIYF
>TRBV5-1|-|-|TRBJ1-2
TGCGCCAGCAGCTCGGAGAGTTTTTATGGCTACACCTTC
CASSSESFYGYTF
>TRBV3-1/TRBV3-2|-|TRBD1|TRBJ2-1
TGTGCCAGCAGCCCGGGACAGGGGGCCCCGAGCGATGAGCAGTTCTTC
CASSPGQGAPSDEQFF
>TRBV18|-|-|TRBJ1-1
TGTGCCAGCTCACCGCTTGAGAGCGCCATGAACACTGAAGCTTTCTTT
CASSPLESAMNTEAFF
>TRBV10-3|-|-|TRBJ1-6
TGTGCCATCGGGGGGAGCTCCTATAATTCACCCCTCCACTTT
CAIGGSSYNSPLHF
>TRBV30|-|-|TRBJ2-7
TGTGCCTGGAGTGTGTCTGGGTCAGAGTACGAGCAGTACTTC
CAWSVSGSEYEQYF
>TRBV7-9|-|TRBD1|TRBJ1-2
TGTGCCAGCAGCGTCCGGGACAGCAGCCTCTATGGCTACACCTTC
CASSVRDSSLYGYTF
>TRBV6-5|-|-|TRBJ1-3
TGTCCCGGCCCCAAGGGGCGGGGAAACACCATATATTTT
CPGPKGRGNTIYF
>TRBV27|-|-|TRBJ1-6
TGTGCCAGCAGTTTTGACTCCAGCTCCTATAATTCACCCCTCCACTTT
CASSFDSSSYNSPLHF
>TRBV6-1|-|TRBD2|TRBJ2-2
TGTGCCAGCAGTGAGGGAGGGGCCGGGGAGCTGTTTTTT
CASSEGGAGELFF
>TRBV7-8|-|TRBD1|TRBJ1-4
TGTGCCAGCAGCTTCAACACAGGGGGGGTCGAAAAACTGTTTTTT
CASSFNTGGVEKLFF
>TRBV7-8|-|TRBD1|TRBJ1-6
TGTGCCAGCAGGGGAGGGACAGGGGGTTCACCCCTCCACTTT
CASRGGTGGSPLHF
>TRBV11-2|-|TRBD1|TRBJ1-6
TGTGCCAGCAGCTCGGGGACAGGGAGAAATAATTCACCCCTCCACTTT
CASSSGTGRNNSPLHF
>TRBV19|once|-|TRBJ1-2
TGTGCCAGTAGTATGAGACAGACAGGTGGCTACACCTTC
CASSMRQTGGYTF
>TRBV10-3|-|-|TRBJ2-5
TGTGCCATCGGGCCGGGGGTACAAGAGACCCAGTACTTC
CAIGPGVQETQYF
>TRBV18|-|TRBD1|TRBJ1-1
TGTGCCAGCTCACCGGCCAGGGGGCGGTACACTGAAGCTTTCTTT
CASSPARGRYTEAFF
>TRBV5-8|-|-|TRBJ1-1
TGTGCCAGCAGCTTGGTGGGTACCCTGAACACTGAAGCTTTCTTT
CASSLVGTLNTEAFF
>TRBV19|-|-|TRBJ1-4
TGTGCCAGTACTTACAGGAGAGCAACTAATGAAAAACTGTTTTTT
CASTYRRATNEKLFF
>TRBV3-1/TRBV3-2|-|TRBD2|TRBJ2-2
TGTGCCAGCAGCCAAGATGGGGGGGTTCCCGGGGAGCTGTTTTTT
CASSQDGGVPGELFF
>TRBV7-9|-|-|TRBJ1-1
TGTGCCAGCAGCTTAGCGCATAGGAGGGACACTGAAGCTTTCTTT
CASSLAHRRDTEAFF
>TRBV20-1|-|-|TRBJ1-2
TGCAGTGCGAGCGGGGGTTTGGGCTACACCTTC
CSASGGLGYTF
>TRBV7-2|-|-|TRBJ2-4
TGTGCCAGCAGCTTAGGTAGACTCCCCTCAGACATTCAGTACTTC
CASSLGRLPSDIQYF
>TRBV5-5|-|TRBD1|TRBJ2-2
TGTGCCAGCAGCTACCAGGGGGCGGCCGGGGAGCTGTTTTTT
CASSYQGAAGELFF
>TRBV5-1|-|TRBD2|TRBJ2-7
TGCGCCAGCAGCCTCGGACTAGCGGGGATATTACGGGAGCAGTACTTC
CASSLGLAGILREQYF
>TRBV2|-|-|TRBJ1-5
TGTGCCAGCGGGGACCGGACAGCCAATCAGCCCCAGCATTTT
CASGDRTANQPQHF
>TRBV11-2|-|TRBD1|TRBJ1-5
TGTGCCAGCACACCCGGGACAGGGGGCCTGGGTCAGCCCCAGCATTTT
CASTPGTGGLGQPQHF
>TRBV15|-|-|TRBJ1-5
TGTGCCACCAGCAGAGATTATAGCAATCAGCCCCAGCATTTT
CATSRDYSNQPQHF
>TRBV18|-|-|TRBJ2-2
TGTGCCAGCTCACCCCTAGCCCTTGCCAGGGCCGGGGAGCTGTTTTTT
CASSPLALARAGELFF
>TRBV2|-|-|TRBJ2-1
TGTGCCAGCAGCCCTTCGGACCTAGGGCCGTTCTTC
CASSPSDLGPFF
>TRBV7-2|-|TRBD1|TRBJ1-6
TGTGCCAGCAGCGCCCGGGACAGCCGTAATTCACCCCTCCACTTT
CASSARDSRNSPLHF
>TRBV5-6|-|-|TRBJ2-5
TGTGCCAGCAGCTTGGGGCCTCGCGGGGCCCAAGAGACCCAGTACTTC
CASSLGPRGAQETQYF
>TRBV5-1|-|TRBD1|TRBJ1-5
TGCGCCAGCAGCCGACAGGGCGGCAATCAGCCCCAGCATTTT
CASSRQGGNQPQHF